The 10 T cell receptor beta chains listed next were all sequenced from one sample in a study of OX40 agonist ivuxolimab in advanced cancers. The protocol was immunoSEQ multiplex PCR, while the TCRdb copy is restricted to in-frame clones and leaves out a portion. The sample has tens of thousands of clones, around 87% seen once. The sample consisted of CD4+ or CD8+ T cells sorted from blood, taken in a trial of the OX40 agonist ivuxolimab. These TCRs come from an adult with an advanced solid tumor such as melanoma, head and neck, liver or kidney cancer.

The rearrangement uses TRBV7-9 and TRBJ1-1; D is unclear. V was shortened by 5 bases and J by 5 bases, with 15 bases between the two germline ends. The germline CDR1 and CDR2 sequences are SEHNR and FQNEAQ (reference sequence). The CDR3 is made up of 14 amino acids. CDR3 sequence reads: CASSGGWGRTEAFF. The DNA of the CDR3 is TGTGCCAGCAGCGGAGGGTGGGGTAGGACTGAAGCTTTCTTT.

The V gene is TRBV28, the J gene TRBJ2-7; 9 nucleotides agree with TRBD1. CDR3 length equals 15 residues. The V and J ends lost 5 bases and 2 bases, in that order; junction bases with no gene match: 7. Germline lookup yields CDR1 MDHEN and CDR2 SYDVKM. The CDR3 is CASSILQGAAYEQYF. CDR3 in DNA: TGTGCCAGCAGTATATTACAGGGGGCAGCCTACGAGCAGTACTTC.

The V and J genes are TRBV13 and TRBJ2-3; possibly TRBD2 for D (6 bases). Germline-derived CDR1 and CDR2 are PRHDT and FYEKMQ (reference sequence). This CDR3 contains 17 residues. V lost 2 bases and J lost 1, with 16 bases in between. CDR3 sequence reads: CASSLRGGERGTDTQYF. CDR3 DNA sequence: TGTGCCAGCAGCTTACGAGGTGGGGAGCGGGGCACAGATACGCAGTATTTT. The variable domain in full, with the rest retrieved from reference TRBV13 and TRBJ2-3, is AAGVIQSPRHLIKEKRETATLKCYPIPRHDTVYWYQQGPGQDPQFLISFYEKMQSDKGSIPDRFSAQQFSDYHSELNMSSLELGDSALYFCASSLRGGERGTDTQYFGPGTRLTVL.

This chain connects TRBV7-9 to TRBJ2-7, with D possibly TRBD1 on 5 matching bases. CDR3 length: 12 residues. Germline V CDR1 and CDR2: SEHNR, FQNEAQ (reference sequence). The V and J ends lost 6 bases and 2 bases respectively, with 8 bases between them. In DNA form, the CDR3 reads TGTGCCAGCAGACCAGGGACCTACGAGCAGTACTTC. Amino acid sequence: CASRPGTYEQYF. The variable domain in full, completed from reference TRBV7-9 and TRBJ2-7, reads DTGVSQNPRHKITKRGQNVTFRCDPISEHNRLYWYRQTLGQGPEFLTYFQNEAQLEKSRLLSDRFSAERPKGSFSTLEIQRTEQGDSAMYLCASRPGTYEQYFGPGTRLTVT.

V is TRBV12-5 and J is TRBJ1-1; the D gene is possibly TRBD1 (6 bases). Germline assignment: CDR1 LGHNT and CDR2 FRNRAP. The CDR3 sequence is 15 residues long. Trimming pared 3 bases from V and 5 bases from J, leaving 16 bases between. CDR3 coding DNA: TGTGCTAGTGGTTTTCGCGGGGGGGCAAAGACTGAAGCTTTCTTT. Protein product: CASGFRGGAKTEAFF.

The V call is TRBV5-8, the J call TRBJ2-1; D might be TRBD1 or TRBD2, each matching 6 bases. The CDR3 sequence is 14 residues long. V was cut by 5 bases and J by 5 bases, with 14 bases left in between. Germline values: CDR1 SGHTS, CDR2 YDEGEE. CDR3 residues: CASRFSGGHNEQFF. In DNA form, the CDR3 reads TGTGCCAGCAGATTCAGTGGGGGGCACAATGAGCAGTTCTTC.

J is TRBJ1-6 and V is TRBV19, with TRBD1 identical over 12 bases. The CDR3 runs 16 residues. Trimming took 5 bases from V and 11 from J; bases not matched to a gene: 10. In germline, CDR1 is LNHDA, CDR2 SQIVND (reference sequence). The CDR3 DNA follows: TGTGCCAGTAGTCCAACCGGGACAGGGGGCCGTGCACCCCTCCACTTT. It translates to CASSPTGTGGRAPLHF.

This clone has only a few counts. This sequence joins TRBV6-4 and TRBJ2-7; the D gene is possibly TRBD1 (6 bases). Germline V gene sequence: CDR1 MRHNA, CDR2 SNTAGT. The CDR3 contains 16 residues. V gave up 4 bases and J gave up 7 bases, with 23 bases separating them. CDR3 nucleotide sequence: TGTGCCAGCAGTGCCTCGAGTGGGACATCGGTGGGTGAGCAGTACTTC. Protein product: CASSASSGTSVGEQYF.

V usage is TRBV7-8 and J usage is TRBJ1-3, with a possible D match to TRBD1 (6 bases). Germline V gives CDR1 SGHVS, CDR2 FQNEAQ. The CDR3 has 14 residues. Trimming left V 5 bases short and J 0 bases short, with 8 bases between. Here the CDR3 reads CASSLDSSGNTIYF. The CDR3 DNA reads TGTGCCAGCAGCCTGGACAGCTCTGGAAACACCATATATTTT.

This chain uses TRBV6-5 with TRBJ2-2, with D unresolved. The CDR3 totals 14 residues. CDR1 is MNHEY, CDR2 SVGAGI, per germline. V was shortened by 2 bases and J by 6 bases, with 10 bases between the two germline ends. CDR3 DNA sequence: TGTGCCAGCAGTTACAAGTGGGAAGCCGGGGAGCTGTTTTTT. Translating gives CASSYKWEAGELFF.